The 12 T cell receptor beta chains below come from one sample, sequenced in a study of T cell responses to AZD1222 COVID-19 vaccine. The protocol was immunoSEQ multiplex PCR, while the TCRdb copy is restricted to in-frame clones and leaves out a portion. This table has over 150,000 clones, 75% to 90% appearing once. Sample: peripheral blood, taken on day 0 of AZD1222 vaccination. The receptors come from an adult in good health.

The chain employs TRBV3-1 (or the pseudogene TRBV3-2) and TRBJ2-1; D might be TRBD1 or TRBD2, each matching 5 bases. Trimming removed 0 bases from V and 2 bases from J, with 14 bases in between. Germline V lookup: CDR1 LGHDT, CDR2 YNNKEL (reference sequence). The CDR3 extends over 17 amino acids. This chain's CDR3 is CASSQDSGRPTYNEQFF. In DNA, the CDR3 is TGTGCCAGCAGCCAAGATTCGGGACGGCCGACCTACAATGAGCAGTTCTTC.

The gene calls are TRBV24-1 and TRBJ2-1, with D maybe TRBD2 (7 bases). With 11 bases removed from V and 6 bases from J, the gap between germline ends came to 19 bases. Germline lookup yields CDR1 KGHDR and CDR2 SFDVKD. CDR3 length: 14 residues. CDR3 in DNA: TGTGCCATCTCCGGGGGGCTTTCCGGCAATGAGCAGTTCTTC. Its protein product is CAISGGLSGNEQFF.

The CDR3 spells CASTSPPDRESSYNEQFF. As DNA, the CDR3 is TGTGCCAGCACCTCCCCCCCTGACAGGGAGTCCTCCTACAATGAGCAGTTCTTC. The V call is TRBV7-9, the J call TRBJ2-1; 7 bases align to TRBD1. Germline-derived CDR1 and CDR2 are SEHNR and FQNEAQ (reference sequence). V dropped 7 bases and J dropped 0; count of bases not matched to a gene: 15. CDR3 length equals 18 residues.

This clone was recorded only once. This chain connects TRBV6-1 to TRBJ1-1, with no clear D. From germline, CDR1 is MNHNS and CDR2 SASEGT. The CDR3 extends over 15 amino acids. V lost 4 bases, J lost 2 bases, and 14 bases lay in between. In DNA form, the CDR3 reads TGTGCCAGCAGTGTAGCTCGGCAATTTAACACTGAAGCTTTCTTT. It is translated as CASSVARQFNTEAFF.

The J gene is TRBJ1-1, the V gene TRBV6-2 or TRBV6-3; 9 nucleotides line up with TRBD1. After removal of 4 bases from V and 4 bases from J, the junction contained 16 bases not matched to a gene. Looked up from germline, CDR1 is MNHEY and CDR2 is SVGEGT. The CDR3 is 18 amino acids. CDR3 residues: CASSSFRDRVFGATEAFF. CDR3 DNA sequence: TGTGCCAGCAGTTCCTTTCGGGACAGGGTGTTCGGGGCCACTGAAGCTTTCTTT.

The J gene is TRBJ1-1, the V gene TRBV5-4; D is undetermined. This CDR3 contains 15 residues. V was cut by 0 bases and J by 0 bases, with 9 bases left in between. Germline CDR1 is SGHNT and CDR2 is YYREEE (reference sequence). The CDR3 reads CASSLVLAMNTEAFF. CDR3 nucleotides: TGTGCCAGCAGCTTGGTTTTGGCGATGAACACTGAAGCTTTCTTT.

CDR3 bases: TGTGCCAGTCAGGGGGAAGGACATTCCTACGAGCAGTACGTC. It encodes CASQGEGHSYEQYV. V is TRBV7-9 and J is TRBJ2-7; 7 bases are a match to TRBD1. The germline V gene encodes CDR1 SEHNR and CDR2 FQNEAQ (reference sequence). V trimming: 9 bases; J trimming: 1 base; junction bases outside the gene matches: 9. This CDR3 is 14 amino acids long.

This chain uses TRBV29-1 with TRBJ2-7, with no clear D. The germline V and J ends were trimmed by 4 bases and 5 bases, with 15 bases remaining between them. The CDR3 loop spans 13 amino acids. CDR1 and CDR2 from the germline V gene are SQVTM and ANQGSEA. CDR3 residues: CSVVAPGLNEQYF. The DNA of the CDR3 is TGCAGCGTTGTAGCCCCTGGCCTCAACGAGCAGTACTTC.

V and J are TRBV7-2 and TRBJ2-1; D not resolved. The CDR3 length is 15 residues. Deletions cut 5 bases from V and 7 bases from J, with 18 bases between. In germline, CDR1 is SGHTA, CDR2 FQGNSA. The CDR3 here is CASSAQGSILNEQFF. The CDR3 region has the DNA TGTGCCAGCAGCGCCCAAGGGTCGATATTAAATGAGCAGTTCTTC.

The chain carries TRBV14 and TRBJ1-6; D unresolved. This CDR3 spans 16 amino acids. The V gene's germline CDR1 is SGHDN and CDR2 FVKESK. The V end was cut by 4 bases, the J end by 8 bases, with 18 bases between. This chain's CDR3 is CASSPGQALRYSPLHF. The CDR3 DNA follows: TGTGCCAGCAGCCCTGGGCAGGCCCTACGTTATTCACCCCTCCACTTT.

CDR3 loop: CASRHGTGATYEQYF. The CDR3 DNA reads TGCGCCAGCAGACACGGGACAGGGGCTACCTACGAGCAGTACTTC. This sequence joins TRBV5-1 and TRBJ2-7; TRBD1 agrees at 10 bases. V gave up 5 bases and J gave up 2 bases; unmatched junction bases: 7. This CDR3 has 15 residues. Germline loops: CDR1 SGHRS, CDR2 YFSETQ.

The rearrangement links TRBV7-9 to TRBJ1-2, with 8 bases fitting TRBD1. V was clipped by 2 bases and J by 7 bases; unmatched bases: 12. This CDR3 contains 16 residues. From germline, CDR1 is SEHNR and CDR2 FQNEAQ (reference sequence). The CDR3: CASSLILQGAGFGYTF. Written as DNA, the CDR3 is TGTGCCAGCAGCTTAATCTTGCAGGGGGCTGGATTTGGCTACACCTTC.